The 5 T cell receptor beta chains presented below share a single source sample, sequenced in a study of neurological immune-mediated disorders. TCRdb fed the 5' RACE reads into MiXCR, producing one record per CDR3 protein. The sample holds some 53,000 distinct CDR3 sequences, approximately 17% seen once. The sample comprised PBMCs. The origin of the receptors is a man aged 55 to 69 in good health.

Ten or more counts support this clonotype. The V call is TRBV20-1, the J call TRBJ1-5, with D possibly being TRBD1 (6 bases). There are 14 residues in the CDR3. The germline V gene has CDR1 DFQATT and CDR2 SNEGSKA (reference sequence). Trimming removed 5 bases at V and 0 bases at J, with 11 bases between. Here the CDR3 reads CSAFRGYSNQPQHF. The CDR3 region has the DNA TGCAGTGCTTTCAGGGGATATAGCAATCAGCCCCAGCATTTT.

This clonotype has a count of ten or more. The chain employs TRBV20-1 and TRBJ2-1, with D possibly matching TRBD1 (6 bases). CDR3 length: 14 residues. V lost 5 bases and J lost 1, with 12 bases in between. The germline gives CDR1 DFQATT, CDR2 SNEGSKA (reference sequence). The CDR3 loop reads CSARATGSYNEQFF. DNA for the CDR3: TGCAGTGCTCGAGCTACAGGGTCCTACAATGAGCAGTTCTTC.

This clonotype was found many times. The chain uses TRBV9 and TRBJ2-6, with 8 bases that match TRBD1. The J segment lost 2 bases and the V segment lost 4 bases, leaving 5 bases of the junction unmatched. The germline CDR1 and CDR2 sequences are SGDLS and YYNGEE. The length of the CDR3 is 16 residues. DNA for the CDR3: TGTGCCAGCAGCCCCAGGGGGCTGACTGGGGCCAACGTCCTGACTTTC. Its protein product is CASSPRGLTGANVLTF.

This clonotype was detected only once. A read error may explain this, as a much larger clone is one base away. The chain's CDR3 is CASISTSGRGNEQYF. The CDR3 DNA reads as TGTGCCAGCATCTCCACTAGCGGCCGGGGCAACGAGCAGTACTTC. V is TRBV7-3 and J is TRBJ2-7; 8 nucleotides agree with TRBD2. V lost 7 bases to trimming and J lost 5 bases; unmatched junction nucleotides: 13. CDR3 length equals 15 residues. Germline assignment: CDR1 SGHTA and CDR2 FQGTGA.

Of note for this clonotype: This may stem from a read error, because a much larger clone lies one nucleotide away. This chain joins TRBV7-3 and TRBJ2-2; weak D call: TRBD1 (7 bases). Germline V gene data show CDR1 as SGHTA and CDR2 as FQGTGA. The CDR3 is 15 amino acids. The ends were cut back, 5 bases at V and 7 bases at J, with 17 bases in the middle. The chain's CDR3 is CASSRQGGSSGELFF. The CDR3 DNA reads as TGTGCCAGCAGCCGCCAGGGGGGCTCGAGCGGGGAGCTGTTTTTT.